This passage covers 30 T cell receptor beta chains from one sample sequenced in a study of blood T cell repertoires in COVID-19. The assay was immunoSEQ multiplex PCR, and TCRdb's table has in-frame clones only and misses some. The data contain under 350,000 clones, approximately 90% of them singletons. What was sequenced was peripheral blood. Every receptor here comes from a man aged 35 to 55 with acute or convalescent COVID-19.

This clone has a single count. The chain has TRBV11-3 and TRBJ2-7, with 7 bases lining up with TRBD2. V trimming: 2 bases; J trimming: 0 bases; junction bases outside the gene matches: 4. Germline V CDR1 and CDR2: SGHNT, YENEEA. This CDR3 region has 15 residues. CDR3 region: CASSLRSGDSYEQYF. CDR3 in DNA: TGTGCCAGCAGCTTAAGGAGCGGGGACTCCTACGAGCAGTACTTC.

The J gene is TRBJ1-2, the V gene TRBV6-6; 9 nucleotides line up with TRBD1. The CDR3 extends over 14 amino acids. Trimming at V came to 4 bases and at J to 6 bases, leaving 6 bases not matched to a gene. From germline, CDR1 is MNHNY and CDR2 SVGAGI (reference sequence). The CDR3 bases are TGTGCCAGCAGTTTCTCCGGGACAGGGAATGGCTACACCTTC. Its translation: CASSFSGTGNGYTF.

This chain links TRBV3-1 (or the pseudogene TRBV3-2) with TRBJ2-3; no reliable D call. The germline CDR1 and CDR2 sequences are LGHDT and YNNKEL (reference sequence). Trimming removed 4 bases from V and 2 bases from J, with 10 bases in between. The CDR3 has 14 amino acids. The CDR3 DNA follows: TGTGCCAGCAGCCTACGACACCTCACAGATACGCAGTATTTT. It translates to CASSLRHLTDTQYF.

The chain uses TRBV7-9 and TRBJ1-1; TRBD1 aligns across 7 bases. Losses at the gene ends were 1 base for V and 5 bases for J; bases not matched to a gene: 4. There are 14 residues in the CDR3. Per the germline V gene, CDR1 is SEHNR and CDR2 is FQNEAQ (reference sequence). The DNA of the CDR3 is TGTGCCAGCAGCTTAGGGACAGGTGAGACTGAAGCTTTCTTT. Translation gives CASSLGTGETEAFF.

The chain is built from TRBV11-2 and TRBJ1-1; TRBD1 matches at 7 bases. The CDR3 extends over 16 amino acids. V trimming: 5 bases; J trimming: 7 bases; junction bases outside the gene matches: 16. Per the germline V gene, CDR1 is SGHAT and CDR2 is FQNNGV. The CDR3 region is CASSLTRSTGRNEAFF. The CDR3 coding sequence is TGTGCCAGCAGCCTTACGAGATCGACAGGGAGAAATGAAGCTTTCTTT.

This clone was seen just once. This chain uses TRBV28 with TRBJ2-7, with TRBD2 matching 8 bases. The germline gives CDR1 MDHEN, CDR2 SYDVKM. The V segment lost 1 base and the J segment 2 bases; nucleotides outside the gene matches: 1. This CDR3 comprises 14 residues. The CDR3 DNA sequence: TGTGCCAGCAGTTTATATAGCGGGGCCTACGAGCAGTACTTC. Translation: CASSLYSGAYEQYF.

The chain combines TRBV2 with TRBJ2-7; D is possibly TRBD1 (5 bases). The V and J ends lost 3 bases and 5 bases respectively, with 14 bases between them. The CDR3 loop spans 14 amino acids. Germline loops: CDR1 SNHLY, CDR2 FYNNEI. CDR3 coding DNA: TGTGCCAGCAGTGAGGCCAGGGTCCCGCACGAGCAGTACTTC. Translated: CASSEARVPHEQYF.

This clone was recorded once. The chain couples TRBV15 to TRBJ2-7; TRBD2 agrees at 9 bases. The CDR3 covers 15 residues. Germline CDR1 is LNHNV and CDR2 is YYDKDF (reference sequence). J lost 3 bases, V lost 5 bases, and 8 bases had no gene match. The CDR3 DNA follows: TGTGCCACCAGCGAGATGGGGACTAGCATCTACGAGCAGTACTTC. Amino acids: CATSEMGTSIYEQYF. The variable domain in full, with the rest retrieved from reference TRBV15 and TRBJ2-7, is DAMVIQNPRYQVTQFGKPVTLSCSQTLNHNVMYWYQQKSSQAPKLLFHYYDKDFNNEADTPDNFQSRRPNTSFCFLDIRSPGLGDTAMYLCATSEMGTSIYEQYFGPGTRLTVT.

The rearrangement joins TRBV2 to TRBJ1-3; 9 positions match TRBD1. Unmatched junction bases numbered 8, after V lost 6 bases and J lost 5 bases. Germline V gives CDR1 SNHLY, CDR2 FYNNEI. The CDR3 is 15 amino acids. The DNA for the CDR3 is TGTGCCAGCAGAGCCGGGACAGGGAATAGAAACACCATATATTTT. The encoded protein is CASRAGTGNRNTIYF.

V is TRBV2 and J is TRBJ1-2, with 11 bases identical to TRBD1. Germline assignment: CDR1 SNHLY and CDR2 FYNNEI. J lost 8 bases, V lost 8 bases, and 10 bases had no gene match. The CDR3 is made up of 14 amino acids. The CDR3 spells CASGLRGQGGGYTF. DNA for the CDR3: TGTGCCAGCGGGCTTCGGGGACAGGGGGGCGGCTACACCTTC.

The CDR3 protein is CASSVRSGYPNQPQHF. CDR3 nucleotides: TGTGCCAGCAGTGTTAGGTCGGGGTACCCTAATCAGCCCCAGCATTTT. V and J are TRBV2 and TRBJ1-5; no firm D call. Between the trimmed V and J ends, which lost 4 bases and 4 bases, there was a span of 17 bases. This CDR3 spans 16 amino acids. Germline V gene lookup returns CDR1 SNHLY and CDR2 FYNNEI.

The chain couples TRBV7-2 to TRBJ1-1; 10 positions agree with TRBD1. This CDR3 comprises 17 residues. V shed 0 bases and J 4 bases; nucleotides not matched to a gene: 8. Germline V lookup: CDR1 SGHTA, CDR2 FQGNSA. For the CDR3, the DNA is TGTGCCAGCAGCTTAGCCTCCCCGGGACAGGGGCGCACTGAAGCTTTCTTT. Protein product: CASSLASPGQGRTEAFF.

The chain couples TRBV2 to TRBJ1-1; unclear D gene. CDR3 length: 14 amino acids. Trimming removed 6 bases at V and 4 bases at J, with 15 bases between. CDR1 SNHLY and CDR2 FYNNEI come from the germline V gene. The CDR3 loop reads CASSLGLAGTEAFF. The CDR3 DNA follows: TGTGCCAGCAGCTTGGGTCTAGCAGGCACTGAAGCTTTCTTT.

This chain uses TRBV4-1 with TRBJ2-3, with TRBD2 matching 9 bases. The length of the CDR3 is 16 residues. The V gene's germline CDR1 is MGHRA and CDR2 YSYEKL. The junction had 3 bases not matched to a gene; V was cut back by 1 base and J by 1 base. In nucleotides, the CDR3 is TGCGCCAGCAGCCAAGTGAAGCGGGGGGGCACAGATACGCAGTATTTT. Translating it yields CASSQVKRGGTDTQYF.

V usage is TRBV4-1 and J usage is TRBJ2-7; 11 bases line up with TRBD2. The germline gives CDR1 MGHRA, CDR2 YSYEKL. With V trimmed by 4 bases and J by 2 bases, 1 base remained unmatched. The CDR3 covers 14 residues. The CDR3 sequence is CASSLLAGAYEQYF. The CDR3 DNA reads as TGCGCCAGCAGCCTACTAGCGGGGGCCTACGAGCAGTACTTC.

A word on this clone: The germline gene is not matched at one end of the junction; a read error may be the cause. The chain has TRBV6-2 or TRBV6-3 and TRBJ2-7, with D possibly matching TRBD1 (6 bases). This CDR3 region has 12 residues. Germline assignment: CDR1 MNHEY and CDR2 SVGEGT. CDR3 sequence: CASSYRRDRPIF. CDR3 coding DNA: TGTGCCAGCAGTTACAGGAGAGACAGGCCGATCTTC.

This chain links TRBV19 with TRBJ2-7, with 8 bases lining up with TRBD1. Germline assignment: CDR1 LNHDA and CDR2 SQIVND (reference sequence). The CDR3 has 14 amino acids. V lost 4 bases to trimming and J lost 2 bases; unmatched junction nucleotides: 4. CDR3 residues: CASSTQGEAYEQYF. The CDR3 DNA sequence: TGTGCCAGTAGTACACAGGGGGAAGCCTACGAGCAGTACTTC. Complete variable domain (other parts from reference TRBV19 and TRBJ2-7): DGGITQSPKYLFRKEGQNVTLSCEQNLNHDAMYWYRQDPGQGLRLIYYSQIVNDFQKGDIAEGYSVSREKKESFPLTVTSAQKNPTAFYLCASSTQGEAYEQYFGPGTRLTVT.

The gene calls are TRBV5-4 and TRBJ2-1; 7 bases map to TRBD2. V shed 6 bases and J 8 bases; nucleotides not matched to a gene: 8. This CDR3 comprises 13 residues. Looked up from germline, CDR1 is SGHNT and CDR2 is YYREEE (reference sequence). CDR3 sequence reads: CASTPRGVDEQFF. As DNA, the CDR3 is TGTGCCAGCACCCCTCGGGGGGTCGATGAGCAGTTCTTC.

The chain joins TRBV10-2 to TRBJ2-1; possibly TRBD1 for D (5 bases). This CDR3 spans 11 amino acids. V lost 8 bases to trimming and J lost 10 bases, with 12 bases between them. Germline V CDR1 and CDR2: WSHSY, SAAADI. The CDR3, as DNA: TGCGCCAGCCAGGACACCCAAGAGCAGTTCTTC. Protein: CASQDTQEQFF.

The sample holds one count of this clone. The CDR3 spells CASSSFGDSNQPQHF. Written as DNA, the CDR3 is TGTGCCAGCAGCTCGTTCGGGGATAGCAATCAGCCCCAGCATTTT. The chain recombines TRBV7-2 with TRBJ1-5, with D unresolved. Deletions cut 4 bases from V and 0 bases from J, with 10 bases between. Per germline, CDR1 SGHTA and CDR2 FQGNSA. The CDR3 loop spans 15 amino acids.

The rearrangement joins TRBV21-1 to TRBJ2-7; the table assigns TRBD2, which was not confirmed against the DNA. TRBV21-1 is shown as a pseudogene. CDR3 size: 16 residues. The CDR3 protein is CASSKGGGPRGYEQYF. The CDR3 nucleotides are TGTGCCAGCAGCAAAGGCGGGGGGCCGCGGGGGTACGAGCAGTACTTC.

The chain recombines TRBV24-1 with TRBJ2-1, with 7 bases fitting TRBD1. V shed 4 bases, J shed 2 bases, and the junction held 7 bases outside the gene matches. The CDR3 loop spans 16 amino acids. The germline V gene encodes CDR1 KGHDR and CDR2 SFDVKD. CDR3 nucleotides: TGTGCCACCAGTGACCCGACAGGGTTCCCCTACAATGAGCAGTTCTTC. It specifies CATSDPTGFPYNEQFF.

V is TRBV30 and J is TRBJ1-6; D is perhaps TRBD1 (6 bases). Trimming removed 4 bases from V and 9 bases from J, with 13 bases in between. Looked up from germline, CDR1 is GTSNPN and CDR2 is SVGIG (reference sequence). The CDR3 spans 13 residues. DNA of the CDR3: TGTGCCTGGACGGGGACATTCGCTTCACCCCTCCACTTT. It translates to CAWTGTFASPLHF.

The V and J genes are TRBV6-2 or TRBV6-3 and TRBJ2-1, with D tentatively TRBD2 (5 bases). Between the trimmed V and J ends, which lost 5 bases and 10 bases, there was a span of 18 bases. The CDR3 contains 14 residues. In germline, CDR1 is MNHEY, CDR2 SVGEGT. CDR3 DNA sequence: TGTGCCAGCAGTCCGGTCCCCCGGGGTCGCGAGCAGTTCTTC. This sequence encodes CASSPVPRGREQFF.

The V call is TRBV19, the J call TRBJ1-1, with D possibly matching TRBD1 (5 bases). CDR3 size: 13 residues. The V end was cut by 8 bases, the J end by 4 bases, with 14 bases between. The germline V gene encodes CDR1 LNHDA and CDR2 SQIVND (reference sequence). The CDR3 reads CASAHLQGTEAFF. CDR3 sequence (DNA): TGTGCCAGTGCCCATCTTCAGGGCACTGAAGCTTTCTTT. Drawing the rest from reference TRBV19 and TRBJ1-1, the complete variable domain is DGGITQSPKYLFRKEGQNVTLSCEQNLNHDAMYWYRQDPGQGLRLIYYSQIVNDFQKGDIAEGYSVSREKKESFPLTVTSAQKNPTAFYLCASAHLQGTEAFFGQGTRLTVV.

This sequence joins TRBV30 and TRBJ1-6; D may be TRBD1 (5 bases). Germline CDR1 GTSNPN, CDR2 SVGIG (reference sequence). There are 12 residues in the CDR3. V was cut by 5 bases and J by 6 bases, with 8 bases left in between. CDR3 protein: CAWDSSNSPLHF. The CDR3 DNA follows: TGTGCCTGGGACAGCAGTAATTCACCCCTCCACTTT.

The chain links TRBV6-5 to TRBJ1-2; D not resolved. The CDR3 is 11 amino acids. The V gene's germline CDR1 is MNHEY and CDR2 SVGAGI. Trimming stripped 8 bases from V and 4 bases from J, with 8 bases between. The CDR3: CASFYGYGYTF. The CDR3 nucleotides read TGTGCCAGCTTCTACGGCTATGGCTACACCTTC.

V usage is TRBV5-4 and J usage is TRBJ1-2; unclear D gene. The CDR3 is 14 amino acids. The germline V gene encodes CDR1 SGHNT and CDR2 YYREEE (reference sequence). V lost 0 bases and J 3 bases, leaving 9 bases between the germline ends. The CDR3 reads CASSLVAEDYGYTF. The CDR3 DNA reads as TGTGCCAGCAGCTTGGTGGCGGAGGACTATGGCTACACCTTC.

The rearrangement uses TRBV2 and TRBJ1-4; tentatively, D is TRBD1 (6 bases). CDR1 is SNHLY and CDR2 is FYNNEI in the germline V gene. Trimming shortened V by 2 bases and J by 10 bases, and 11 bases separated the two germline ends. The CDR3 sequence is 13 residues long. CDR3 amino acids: CASSETGSGKLFF. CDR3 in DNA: TGTGCCAGCAGTGAAACAGGGAGTGGAAAACTGTTTTTT.

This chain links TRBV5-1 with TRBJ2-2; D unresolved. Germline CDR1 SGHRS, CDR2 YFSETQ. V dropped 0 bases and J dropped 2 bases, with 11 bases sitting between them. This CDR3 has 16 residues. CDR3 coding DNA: TGCGCCAGCAGCTTGGAGTCTCAGGCTAACACCGGGGAGCTGTTTTTT. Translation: CASSLESQANTGELFF.